What follows describes a single T cell receptor beta chain. The antigen is undetermined. Different DNA sequences within this sample yield the same CDR3. This sample stems from a study of shared clonotypes between healthy human individuals. Study in general: Each donor's CD8 memory used one plate, CD8 naive two, each CD4 subset three.

The run depth of the assay was deep. Study processing details: ImmunoSEQ output held junction-only sequences without quality scores, so filtering differed. Sequencing was performed with immunoSEQ multiplex PCR; in TCRdb, only in-frame clones are kept and a portion is missing. V and J calls and clone size come straight from that table; D and trimming were deduced from the DNA. This sample carries approximately 1.4 million clones, 95% to 99% of them seen once, and the ten largest clones take approximately 0.44%. Study-level findings and limits: Among the subsets, naive ones generally showed larger estimated richness than memory ones.

The CDR3 totals 15 residues. Trimming pared 1 base from V and 0 bases from J, leaving 7 bases between. The germline CDR1 and CDR2 sequences are SGHTA and FQGNSA. This receptor was obtained from a man aged 25-40 years in good health. The rearrangement joins TRBV7-2 to TRBJ1-3; unclear D gene. Sequencing was performed on naive CD4+ T cells sorted from blood. As for subset: CD45RA+ positively selected. The CDR3 sequence is CASSLVGSSGNTIYF. For the CDR3, the DNA is TGTGCCAGCAGCTTAGTGGGATCCTCTGGAAACACCATATATTTT.